These 26 T cell receptor beta chains originate from one sample sequenced in a study of identical twins. In TCRdb, the 5' RACE reads were re-called with MiXCR into one record per CDR3 protein. The repertoire includes a few hundred thousand distinct CDR3 sequences, approximately 17% of them detected once, and around 12% sits in the top ten. Sample: naive T cells sorted from blood. Source of these receptors: a man between 45 and 60 years old in good health.

This clonotype showed up just a few times. V is TRBV5-6 and J is TRBJ2-1; D perhaps matches TRBD2 (6 bases). The germline V gene has CDR1 SGHDT and CDR2 YYEEEE. V lost 5 bases and J 4 bases, leaving 13 bases between the germline ends. The CDR3 loop spans 14 amino acids. CDR3 nucleotides: TGTGCCAGCAGTCCAGGGACTGTTTACAATGAGCAGTTCTTC. Protein product: CASSPGTVYNEQFF. Together with reference TRBV5-6 and TRBJ2-1, the CDR3 gives the full variable domain: DAGVTQSPTHLIKTRGQQVTLRCSPKSGHDTVSWYQQALGQGPQFIFQYYEEEERQRGNFPDRFSGHQFPNYSSELNVNALLLGDSALYLCASSPGTVYNEQFFGPGTRLTVL.

This clonotype was seen more than once but under ten times. The chain links TRBV4-2 to TRBJ1-2, with D tentatively TRBD1 (6 bases). V was clipped by 3 bases and J by 7 bases, with 18 bases between them. The CDR3 sequence is 15 residues long. CDR1 LGHNA and CDR2 YNFKEQ come from the germline V gene. The CDR3 reads CASSHEQGIRFGYTF. As DNA, the CDR3 is TGTGCCAGCAGCCACGAACAGGGAATACGGTTTGGCTACACCTTC.

This clonotype showed up many times. The CDR3 DNA follows: TGCAGCGTTGGACAGGTTGGAGATACGCAGTATTTT. Translation gives CSVGQVGDTQYF. The rearrangement uses TRBV29-1 and TRBJ2-3; maybe TRBD1 (6 bases). The CDR3 totals 12 residues. The germline V gene has CDR1 SQVTM and CDR2 ANQGSEA. Trimming removed 4 bases at V and 5 bases at J, with 10 bases between.

This clonotype turned up a few times. The chain is built from TRBV4-3 and TRBJ2-1; 8 positions agree with TRBD2. This CDR3 has 18 amino acids. Germline V lookup: CDR1 LGHNA, CDR2 YSLEER. With 0 bases clipped from V and 3 bases from J, the junction kept 10 bases outside the gene matches. The CDR3, as DNA: TGCGCCAGCAGCCAAGATGGCCAAACTAGCGGCCTCTACAATGAGCAGTTCTTC. Protein: CASSQDGQTSGLYNEQFF.

This chain links TRBV5-6 with TRBJ2-1, with TRBD1 identical over 9 bases. V shed 3 bases and J 4 bases; nucleotides not matched to a gene: 2. The CDR3 is 14 amino acids. Germline V gives CDR1 SGHDT, CDR2 YYEEEE. The CDR3 here is CASSWDRAYNEQFF. Written as DNA, the CDR3 is TGTGCCAGCAGCTGGGACAGGGCTTACAATGAGCAGTTCTTC.

In its sample, this clonotype was seen a few times. CDR3 amino acids: CASSPGAQRNEKLFF. Written as DNA, the CDR3 is TGCGCCAGCAGCCCGGGGGCCCAACGGAACGAAAAACTGTTTTTT. This chain uses TRBV5-1 with TRBJ1-4; D possibly corresponds to TRBD1 (6 bases). V shed 4 bases and J shed 8 bases, with 18 bases lying between them. The CDR3 has 15 residues. From germline, CDR1 is SGHRS and CDR2 YFSETQ.

This clonotype was seen a few times. The V and J genes are TRBV6-5 and TRBJ1-5; D ambiguous. Trimming shortened V by 5 bases and J by 0 bases, and 11 bases separated the two germline ends. The CDR3 contains 15 residues. Looked up from germline, CDR1 is MNHEY and CDR2 is SVGAGI. Written as DNA, the CDR3 is TGTGCCAGCAGTAACGGACGGAATAGCAATCAGCCCCAGCATTTT. Translating it yields CASSNGRNSNQPQHF.

This clonotype was recorded a few times. The chain joins TRBV21-1 to TRBJ2-4; TRBD1, the D gene given by the table, was not confirmed from the DNA. TRBV21-1 is marked as a pseudogene. This CDR3 has 16 amino acids. The CDR3, as DNA: TGTGCCAGCAGCAAACGACGGCCCCCAGCCAAAAACATTCAGTACTTC. Encoded protein: CASSKRRPPAKNIQYF.

In the case of this clonotype: This may be a read error, as it is one base from a much larger clone. Here the CDR3 reads CASRLTTDTQYF. CDR3 in DNA: TGTGCCAGCAGATTAACCACAGATACGCAGTATTTT. The gene calls are TRBV2 and TRBJ2-3; D unresolved. CDR3 size: 12 residues. The V gene's germline CDR1 is SNHLY and CDR2 FYNNEI. Trimming took 6 bases from V and 2 from J, leaving 6 bases between them.

The gene calls are TRBV10-1 and TRBJ1-1; D remains ambiguous. The CDR3 is made up of 13 amino acids. Trimming took off 5 bases at V and 7 bases at J, with 14 bases between the two ends. The V gene's germline CDR1 is WNHNN and CDR2 SYGVQD (reference sequence). The CDR3 sequence is CASSPVLGSEAFF. CDR3 DNA sequence: TGCGCCAGCAGTCCGGTTTTGGGGAGTGAAGCTTTCTTT.

The table lists this clonotype with many counts. The chain couples TRBV5-1 to TRBJ2-5, with D possibly matching TRBD2 (5 bases). V lost 4 bases and J lost 0, with 7 bases in between. The CDR3 loop spans 13 amino acids. CDR1 is SGHRS and CDR2 is YFSETQ in the germline V gene. The DNA of the CDR3 is TGCGCCAGCAGCCCGGGGTACCAAGAGACCCAGTACTTC. It codes for CASSPGYQETQYF.

This clonotype was found a few times. J is TRBJ2-1 and V is TRBV24-1, with D perhaps matching TRBD1 (5 bases). From germline, CDR1 is KGHDR and CDR2 SFDVKD. This CDR3 comprises 13 residues. Trimming stripped 0 bases from V and 12 bases from J, with 11 bases between. The CDR3 DNA is TGTGCCACCAGTGATTTGCGACAGAACGGGCAGTTCTTC. It specifies CATSDLRQNGQFF.

This clonotype has a handful of counts. V usage is TRBV5-1 and J usage is TRBJ1-5; D possibly corresponds to TRBD1 (5 bases). Trimming left V 1 base short and J 11 bases short, with 16 bases between. The CDR3 covers 14 residues. Per the germline V gene, CDR1 is SGHRS and CDR2 is YFSETQ. CDR3 DNA sequence: TGCGCCAGCAGCTTGTGGGGAACCGAAGGGGCCCAGCATTTT. The encoded protein is CASSLWGTEGAQHF.

The chain recombines TRBV7-9 with TRBJ1-1, with 10 bases fitting TRBD1. Unmatched junction bases numbered 10, after V lost 2 bases and J lost 10 bases. This CDR3 has 15 amino acids. Germline V gene lookup returns CDR1 SEHNR and CDR2 FQNEAQ (reference sequence). CDR3 amino acids: CASSLPVTGGEGAFF. The CDR3 DNA is TGTGCCAGCAGCTTACCTGTGACAGGGGGCGAAGGAGCTTTCTTT. The entire variable domain, with the rest obtained from reference TRBV7-9 and TRBJ1-1, is as follows: DTGVSQNPRHKITKRGQNVTFRCDPISEHNRLYWYRQTLGQGPEFLTYFQNEAQLEKSRLLSDRFSAERPKGSFSTLEIQRTEQGDSAMYLCASSLPVTGGEGAFFGQGTRLTVV.

This clonotype was recorded many times. CDR3 nucleotides: TGCAGTGCTAGGGCGCGGGACCTGCAGTTCTTC. Translated, it gives CSARARDLQFF. This chain links TRBV20-1 with TRBJ2-1; D may be TRBD2 (6 bases). V was pared by 3 bases and J by 12 bases, with 12 bases between. The CDR3 totals 11 residues. Germline CDR1 reads DFQATT; CDR2 reads SNEGSKA (reference sequence).

This clonotype was observed at least ten times. This chain uses TRBV14 with TRBJ1-6, with D possibly matching TRBD1 (6 bases). The CDR3 has 13 amino acids. Germline V CDR1 and CDR2: SGHDN, FVKESK. The V end lost 6 bases, the J end lost 10 bases, and 13 bases lay between the germline ends. This chain's CDR3 is CASRLRTDSPLHF. In DNA form, the CDR3 reads TGTGCCAGCAGACTCAGGACAGACTCACCCCTCCACTTT.

This clonotype was found many times. This chain's CDR3 is CSVGWDPGIQYF. In DNA, the CDR3 is TGCAGCGTTGGATGGGACCCTGGGATTCAGTACTTC. This chain connects TRBV29-1 to TRBJ2-4; D may be TRBD1 or TRBD2 (5 bases each). Trimming stripped 4 bases from V and 10 bases from J, with 14 bases between. Germline V gene data show CDR1 as SQVTM and CDR2 as ANQGSEA. The CDR3 has 12 residues.

In its sample, this clonotype was seen a few times. The chain employs TRBV27 and TRBJ2-7; 7 bases map to TRBD1. This CDR3 spans 18 amino acids. Germline values: CDR1 MNHEY, CDR2 SMNVEV (reference sequence). Losses at the gene ends were 2 bases for V and 4 bases for J; bases not matched to a gene: 17. CDR3 loop: CASSLDPGGHRSLYEQYF. DNA of the CDR3: TGTGCCAGCAGTTTAGACCCAGGGGGACATAGATCCCTATACGAGCAGTACTTC.

This clonotype has just a few counts. The chain carries TRBV7-9 and TRBJ2-1; D remains ambiguous. The CDR3 is 10 amino acids. Trimming shortened V by 8 bases and J by 7 bases, and 6 bases separated the two germline ends. The germline gives CDR1 SEHNR, CDR2 FQNEAQ (reference sequence). CDR3: CASEMNEQFF. The CDR3 nucleotides read TGTGCCAGCGAGATGAATGAGCAGTTCTTC.

V and J are TRBV29-1 and TRBJ2-7; 10 positions agree with TRBD2. This CDR3 is 15 amino acids long. Losses at the gene ends were 4 bases for V and 2 bases for J; bases not matched to a gene: 8. The germline CDR1 and CDR2 sequences are SQVTM and ANQGSEA. CDR3 nucleotides: TGCAGCGTTGGGACTAGCGGAAAGTTAACCTACGAGCAGTACTTC. Encoded protein: CSVGTSGKLTYEQYF.

There are many counts of this clonotype. The rearrangement joins TRBV20-1 to TRBJ1-1, with no clear D. CDR1 and CDR2 from the germline V gene are DFQATT and SNEGSKA (reference sequence). CDR3 length equals 14 residues. V lost 0 bases, J lost 4 bases, and 12 bases lay in between. The CDR3 spells CSARENEAGTEAFF. The CDR3, as DNA: TGCAGTGCTAGAGAAAACGAAGCGGGCACTGAAGCTTTCTTT.

V and J are TRBV4-1 and TRBJ2-5; the match to TRBD2 covers 11 bases. Trimming removed 1 base from V and 1 base from J; junction bases left unmatched: 5. Germline CDR1 and CDR2: MGHRA and YSYEKL. The CDR3 totals 17 residues. The CDR3 reads CASSQGSLAGGQETQYF. The CDR3, as DNA: TGCGCCAGCAGCCAAGGGTCCCTAGCGGGGGGCCAAGAGACCCAGTACTTC.

This clonotype has a handful of counts. V and J are TRBV15 and TRBJ1-6; the match to TRBD1 covers 7 bases. Germline V lookup: CDR1 LNHNV, CDR2 YYDKDF (reference sequence). The CDR3 has 15 residues. Trimming removed 4 bases from V and 5 bases from J; junction bases left unmatched: 5. In DNA, the CDR3 is TGTGCCACCAGCACAACGACAGGGAATAATTCACCCCTCCACTTT. Translated, it gives CATSTTTGNNSPLHF.

This clonotype was seen only a few times. J is TRBJ1-2 and V is TRBV6-2 or TRBV6-3; TRBD1 agrees at 9 bases. Germline-derived CDR1 and CDR2 are MNHEY and SVGEGT. This CDR3 has 14 amino acids. Trimming at V came to 4 bases and at J to 4 bases, leaving 4 bases not matched to a gene. The CDR3 here is CASSWTTGGYGYTF. CDR3 nucleotide sequence: TGTGCCAGCAGTTGGACGACAGGGGGCTATGGCTACACCTTC.

The chain employs TRBV7-2 and TRBJ2-4; weak D call: TRBD1 (6 bases). The V and J ends lost 0 bases and 11 bases respectively, with 14 bases between them. Germline V lookup: CDR1 SGHTA, CDR2 FQGNSA. This CDR3 is 14 amino acids long. For the CDR3, the DNA is TGTGCCAGCAGCTTAGCGCAGACAGGCCACGTTCAGTACTTC. This gives the protein CASSLAQTGHVQYF.

The chain links TRBV29-1 to TRBJ2-7; 11 bases agree with TRBD2. The CDR3 loop spans 13 amino acids. Losses at the gene ends were 7 bases for V and 4 bases for J; bases not matched to a gene: 6. CDR1 and CDR2 (germline): SQVTM, ANQGSEA. CDR3 in DNA: TGCAGCGCGGTAGCGGGAGGGACTTACGAGCAGTACTTC. Encoded protein: CSAVAGGTYEQYF.